The 19 T cell receptor beta chains below come from one sample, sequenced in a study of T cell changes during pregnancy in multiple sclerosis (dated by TCRdb to about 2019). Libraries were made using the immunoSEQ multiplex PCR assay. TCRdb limited this immuneACCESS table to in-frame rearrangements with V and J called. A share of clones is missing; checked studies link under half to unresolved V genes, and the rest is unexplained. The sample table holds some 51,000 clones, of which under 95% were seen once. In total, the top ten clones hold 0.5% to 0.7% of the sample. The sample was CD4+ T cells from peripheral blood mononuclear cells, taken in the second trimester of pregnancy. All receptors derive from a female donor with multiple sclerosis, enrolled in a pregnancy study.

The chain employs TRBV19 and TRBJ1-2, with D possibly TRBD1 on 5 matching bases. This CDR3 is 13 amino acids long. Germline V gene lookup returns CDR1 LNHDA and CDR2 SQIVND (reference sequence). V lost 5 bases, J lost 4 bases, and 11 bases lay in between. The CDR3 DNA is TGTGCCAGTAGTCCCGACAGTCTCTATGGCTACACCTTC. Translated, it gives CASSPDSLYGYTF.

The chain couples TRBV13 to TRBJ2-7; 7 bases are shared with TRBD2. V shed 5 bases and J 2 bases; nucleotides not matched to a gene: 15. CDR3 size: 17 residues. Germline assignment: CDR1 PRHDT and CDR2 FYEKMQ (reference sequence). The CDR3 protein is CASSPSPLGLETYEQYF. The CDR3 nucleotides are TGTGCCAGCAGCCCCTCCCCGCTAGGACTAGAGACCTACGAGCAGTACTTC.

As DNA, the CDR3 is TGTGCCAGCAGCAAAGCGGGACTAGCGGCTTCTAGCACAGATACGCAGTATTTT. Residues: CASSKAGLAASSTDTQYF. The chain employs TRBV4-2 and TRBJ2-3, with 11 nucleotides matching TRBD2. J lost 0 bases, V lost 5 bases, and 10 bases had no gene match. The CDR3 loop spans 18 amino acids. Germline CDR1 and CDR2: LGHNA and YNFKEQ.

The CDR3 sequence is CASSGGDGFTYEQYF. The CDR3 bases are TGTGCCAGTAGTGGGGGGGACGGATTTACCTACGAGCAGTACTTC. The chain carries TRBV19 and TRBJ2-7, with 7 bases fitting TRBD2. This CDR3 comprises 15 residues. Trimming took 5 bases from V and 2 from J; bases not matched to a gene: 9. Germline values: CDR1 LNHDA, CDR2 SQIVND (reference sequence).

V gene TRBV19 combines with J gene TRBJ2-3, with D possibly being TRBD1 (5 bases). The V end lost 1 base, the J end lost 1 base, and 12 bases lay between the germline ends. Germline V gene lookup returns CDR1 LNHDA and CDR2 SQIVND (reference sequence). The CDR3 sequence is 16 residues long. The CDR3 sequence: CASSIGGRAGTDTQYF. In DNA, the CDR3 is TGTGCCAGTAGTATAGGCGGCAGGGCGGGCACAGATACGCAGTATTTT.

The V and J genes are TRBV30 and TRBJ1-5, with a tentative D call TRBD1 (6 bases). In germline, CDR1 is GTSNPN, CDR2 SVGIG (reference sequence). Trimming took 4 bases from V and 1 from J, leaving 8 bases between them. The CDR3 consists of 13 residues. The DNA of the CDR3 is TGTGCCTGGACCAGGGGCAGCAATCAGCCCCAGCATTTT. This translates into CAWTRGSNQPQHF.

The chain recombines TRBV30 with TRBJ1-2; TRBD1 matches 7 bases. This CDR3 has 13 amino acids. The J segment lost 3 bases and the V segment lost 1 base, leaving 2 bases of the junction unmatched. Germline assignment: CDR1 GTSNPN and CDR2 SVGIG (reference sequence). CDR3 sequence: CAWSDQGDYGYTF. CDR3 DNA sequence: TGTGCCTGGAGTGACCAGGGGGACTATGGCTACACCTTC.

The J gene is TRBJ2-7, the V gene TRBV5-1; TRBD2 matches 8 bases. The CDR3 covers 14 residues. V shed 6 bases and J 4 bases; nucleotides not matched to a gene: 9. Germline assignment: CDR1 SGHRS and CDR2 YFSETQ. CDR3 sequence reads: CASMKHGGAYEQYF. DNA for the CDR3: TGCGCCAGCATGAAGCACGGGGGGGCATACGAGCAGTACTTC.

This clone is a singleton in its sample. This chain links TRBV18 with TRBJ1-3, with unresolved D. Germline lookup yields CDR1 KGHSH and CDR2 LQKENI. V lost 2 bases, J lost 13 bases, and 30 bases lay in between. The CDR3 loop spans 18 amino acids. CDR3 in DNA: TGTGCCAGCTCACCAGTAATGGATCTGATACCACTTGGCCCCGGGATATATTTT. The encoded protein is CASSPVMDLIPLGPGIYF.

The V call is TRBV6-1, the J call TRBJ1-6; 9 nucleotides line up with TRBD1. The trim removed 6 bases at V and 8 bases at J, leaving 5 bases unmatched. CDR1 is MNHNS, CDR2 SASEGT, per germline. This CDR3 is 14 amino acids long. CDR3: CASSPGQGYSPLHF. CDR3 DNA: TGTGCCAGCAGCCCGGGACAGGGTTATTCACCCCTCCACTTT.

This clone was counted a single time. The rearrangement joins TRBV4-2 to TRBJ2-4, with 7 bases that match TRBD1. CDR1 is LGHNA and CDR2 is YNFKEQ in the germline V gene. This CDR3 has 16 residues. The V segment lost 5 bases and the J segment 5 bases; nucleotides outside the gene matches: 12. CDR3 region: CASSYTSGTAQNIQYF. In DNA, the CDR3 is TGTGCCAGCAGCTATACGTCCGGGACAGCTCAAAACATTCAGTACTTC.

This clone was observed a single time. The rearrangement links TRBV6-1 to TRBJ1-1, with 7 bases that match TRBD1. The CDR3 is made up of 13 amino acids. From germline, CDR1 is MNHNS and CDR2 SASEGT. Losses at the gene ends were 2 bases for V and 4 bases for J; bases not matched to a gene: 1. CDR3 sequence: CASSEQGGTEAFF. The CDR3 DNA sequence: TGTGCCAGCAGTGAACAGGGGGGCACTGAAGCTTTCTTT.

CDR3: CAISEGLSGTFF. CDR3 bases: TGTGCCATCAGTGAAGGGTTGTCGGGGACTTTCTTT. This rearrangement joins TRBV10-3 to TRBJ1-1; no clear D gene. Germline V lookup: CDR1 ENHRY, CDR2 SYGVKD. The V gene lost 3 bases and the J gene lost 12 bases, with 14 bases spanning the gap. The CDR3 length is 12 residues.

This chain links TRBV6-6 with TRBJ1-2; TRBD1 aligns across 7 bases. The trim removed 0 bases at V and 3 bases at J, leaving 7 bases unmatched. Germline V gene lookup returns CDR1 MNHNY and CDR2 SVGAGI (reference sequence). This CDR3 comprises 16 residues. The CDR3 DNA follows: TGTGCCAGCAGTTACTCGCGACAGGGCGGCGACTATGGCTACACCTTC. It is translated as CASSYSRQGGDYGYTF.

Details on this clone: A read error may account for a junction end that differs from germline. V and J are TRBV7-2 and TRBJ2-7, with 11 bases matching TRBD2. The germline CDR1 and CDR2 sequences are SGHTA and FQGNSA. The CDR3 covers 14 residues. CDR3 sequence: CASSLAGGPYEQYF. DNA for the CDR3: TGTGCCAGCAGCCTAGCGGGGGGACCCTACGAGCAGTACTTC.

V usage is TRBV5-4 and J usage is TRBJ2-3; maybe TRBD2 (7 bases). CDR1 and CDR2 from the germline V gene are SGHNT and YYREEE (reference sequence). This CDR3 has 15 amino acids. V gave up 0 bases and J gave up 4 bases, with 12 bases separating them. The CDR3 reads CASSLEGGPADTQYF. Here the CDR3 DNA reads TGTGCCAGCAGCTTGGAGGGGGGGCCAGCAGATACGCAGTATTTT.

This rearrangement joins TRBV4-2 to TRBJ1-2, with 8 bases aligning to TRBD1. This CDR3 contains 16 residues. Germline CDR1 is LGHNA and CDR2 is YNFKEQ. V lost 4 bases, J lost 6 bases, and 13 bases stayed unmatched. CDR3 amino acids: CASSRSGQGGRDGYTF. In DNA, the CDR3 is TGTGCCAGCAGCCGTTCAGGACAGGGAGGGCGAGATGGCTACACCTTC.

The chain recombines TRBV18 with TRBJ2-3; D call uncertain. CDR1 is KGHSH, CDR2 LQKENI, per germline. The CDR3 is 14 residues long. The germline V and J ends were trimmed by 5 bases and 6 bases, with 15 bases remaining between them. The CDR3 DNA reads TGTGCCAGCTCAGGCCAGCGATCGACGGATACGCAGTATTTT. Translation: CASSGQRSTDTQYF.

This clone was recorded only once. The rearrangement joins TRBV7-2 to TRBJ1-2, with 12 bases fitting TRBD1. The J segment lost 7 bases and the V segment lost 5 bases, leaving 14 bases of the junction unmatched. The CDR3 is 17 amino acids. Germline V gene sequence: CDR1 SGHTA, CDR2 FQGNSA. CDR3 region: CASSKSPGTGGGSGYTF. The CDR3, as DNA: TGTGCCAGCAGCAAGAGTCCCGGGACAGGGGGCGGGAGTGGCTACACCTTC.